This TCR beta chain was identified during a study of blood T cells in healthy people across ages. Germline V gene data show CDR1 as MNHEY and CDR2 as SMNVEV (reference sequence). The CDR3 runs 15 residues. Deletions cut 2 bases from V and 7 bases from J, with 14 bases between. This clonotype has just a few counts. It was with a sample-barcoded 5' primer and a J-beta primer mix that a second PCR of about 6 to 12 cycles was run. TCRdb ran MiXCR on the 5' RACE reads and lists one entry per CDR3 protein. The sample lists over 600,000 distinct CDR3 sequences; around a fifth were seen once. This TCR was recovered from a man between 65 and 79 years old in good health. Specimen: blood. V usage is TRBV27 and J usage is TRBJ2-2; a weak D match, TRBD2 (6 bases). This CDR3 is CASSLAGGPFGELFF. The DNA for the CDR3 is TGTGCCAGCAGTTTAGCTGGAGGGCCGTTCGGGGAGCTGTTTTTT.